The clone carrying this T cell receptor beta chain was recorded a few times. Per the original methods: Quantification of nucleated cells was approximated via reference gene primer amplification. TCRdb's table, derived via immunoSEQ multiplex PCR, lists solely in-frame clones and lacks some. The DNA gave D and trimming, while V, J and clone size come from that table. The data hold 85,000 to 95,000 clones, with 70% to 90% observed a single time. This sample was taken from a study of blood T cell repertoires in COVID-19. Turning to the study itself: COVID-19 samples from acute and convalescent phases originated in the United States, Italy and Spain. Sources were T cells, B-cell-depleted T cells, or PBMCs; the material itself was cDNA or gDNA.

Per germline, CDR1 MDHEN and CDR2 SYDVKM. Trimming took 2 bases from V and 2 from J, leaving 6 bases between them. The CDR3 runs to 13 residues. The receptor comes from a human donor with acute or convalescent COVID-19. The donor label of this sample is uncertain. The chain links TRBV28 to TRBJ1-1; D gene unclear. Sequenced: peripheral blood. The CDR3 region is CASSLGRNTEAFF. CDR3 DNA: TGTGCCAGCAGTTTAGGCAGAAACACTGAAGCTTTCTTT.